These 21 T cell receptor beta chains were all obtained from the same sample, sequenced in a study of cytomegalovirus exposure and HLA in healthy donors. PCR was performed using 60 Vbeta and 13 Jbeta primers. This table comes from immunoSEQ multiplex PCR, and its TCRdb copy is limited to in-frame clones, with some not included. The sample carries around 200,000 clones, 75% to 90% recorded once. The sequenced material came from PBMCs. The receptors shown here come from a woman in her 30s in good health and CMV-seronegative.

The chain employs TRBV7-8 and TRBJ2-1; 9 bases are a match to TRBD2. The CDR3 totals 16 residues. Germline trimming cut 1 base from V and 6 bases from J; bases unmatched to any gene: 7. From germline, CDR1 is SGHVS and CDR2 FQNEAQ. CDR3 nucleotides: TGTGCCAGCAGCTTAGGTCTAGCGGGATGGTTCAATGAGCAGTTCTTC. Translated, it gives CASSLGLAGWFNEQFF.

The genes are TRBV7-3 and TRBJ1-5, with a weak D call TRBD1 (5 bases). The CDR3 is 12 residues long. Germline V lookup: CDR1 SGHTA, CDR2 FQGTGA. The V end was cut by 6 bases, the J end by 6 bases, with 9 bases between. The CDR3 protein is CASRDQGQPQHF. DNA of the CDR3: TGTGCCAGCAGGGACCAGGGTCAGCCCCAGCATTTT.

The chain is built from TRBV6-1 and TRBJ2-2; weak D call: TRBD1 (6 bases). The CDR3 spans 15 residues. The germline CDR1 and CDR2 sequences are MNHNS and SASEGT. The V end lost 8 bases, the J end lost 3 bases, and 16 bases lay between the germline ends. This chain's CDR3 is CASSLMPGDTGELFF. The CDR3 DNA sequence: TGTGCCAGCTCCCTAATGCCAGGGGACACCGGGGAGCTGTTTTTT.

V usage is TRBV19 and J usage is TRBJ1-5; D unclear. V lost 6 bases and J 4 bases, leaving 10 bases between the germline ends. The CDR3 is 13 residues long. Looked up from germline, CDR1 is LNHDA and CDR2 is SQIVND (reference sequence). The CDR3 DNA follows: TGTGCCAGTAGCGCGGGGTTTAATCAGCCCCAGCATTTT. Translation: CASSAGFNQPQHF.

V usage is TRBV23-1 and J usage is TRBJ1-5, with D perhaps matching TRBD1 (6 bases). TRBV23-1 is noted as an ORF with a role that remains uncertain. The CDR3 is 17 residues long. Trimming removed 0 bases at V and 6 bases at J, with 18 bases between. CDR3 sequence reads: CASSQSQSAGEGQPQHF. The CDR3 DNA reads as TGCGCCAGCAGTCAATCTCAATCGGCAGGGGAAGGTCAGCCCCAGCATTTT.

The CDR3 sequence is CASRVQGASYNEQFF. In DNA, the CDR3 is TGTGCCAGCAGGGTACAGGGGGCCTCCTACAATGAGCAGTTCTTC. This chain joins TRBV6-1 and TRBJ2-1; 9 nucleotides align to TRBD1. V dropped 6 bases and J dropped 0; count of bases not matched to a gene: 3. This CDR3 contains 15 residues. Germline assignment: CDR1 MNHNS and CDR2 SASEGT.

This chain uses TRBV19 with TRBJ2-7; TRBD2 agrees at 13 bases. The germline V gene has CDR1 LNHDA and CDR2 SQIVND (reference sequence). The length of the CDR3 is 15 residues. After removal of 5 bases from V and 7 bases from J, the junction contained 8 bases not matched to a gene. The CDR3 is CASSSRTSGSKEQYF. CDR3 DNA: TGTGCCAGTAGTTCCAGGACTAGCGGGAGTAAGGAGCAGTACTTC. The variable domain in full, with the rest retrieved from reference TRBV19 and TRBJ2-7, is DGGITQSPKYLFRKEGQNVTLSCEQNLNHDAMYWYRQDPGQGLRLIYYSQIVNDFQKGDIAEGYSVSREKKESFPLTVTSAQKNPTAFYLCASSSRTSGSKEQYFGPGTRLTVT.

V is TRBV5-5 and J is TRBJ2-1; D remains unclear. The CDR3 runs 16 residues. Germline V CDR1 and CDR2: SGHKS, YYEKEE (reference sequence). Trimming removed 4 bases from V and 0 bases from J, with 14 bases in between. CDR3 coding DNA: TGTGCCAGCAGCGCCTCACTACACGGCTCCTACAATGAGCAGTTCTTC. This translates into CASSASLHGSYNEQFF. The full variable domain, with the rest looked up from reference TRBV5-5 and TRBJ2-1, is DAGVTQSPTHLIKTRGQQVTLRCSPISGHKSVSWYQQVLGQGPQFIFQYYEKEERGRGNFPDRFSARQFPNYSSELNVNALLLGDSALYLCASSASLHGSYNEQFFGPGTRLTVL.

This chain uses TRBV7-2 with TRBJ2-2; D unclear. V was cut by 1 base and J by 7 bases, with 7 bases left in between. Germline V gene sequence: CDR1 SGHTA, CDR2 FQGNSA. The CDR3 has 13 amino acids. The CDR3 DNA is TGTGCCAGCAGCTTAGGGTACGGCGGGGAGCTGTTTTTT. Translated, it gives CASSLGYGGELFF.

The genes are TRBV28 and TRBJ1-5; D gene ambiguous. Germline lookup yields CDR1 MDHEN and CDR2 SYDVKM. This CDR3 region has 15 residues. The ends were cut back, 2 bases at V and 1 base at J, with 9 bases in the middle. The DNA for the CDR3 is TGTGCCAGCAGTTTAACAGTTGGAAGCAATCAGCCCCAGCATTTT. Its protein is CASSLTVGSNQPQHF.

A single count supports this clone. DNA for the CDR3: TGTGCCAGCAGCTCGACAGGGATTGCTGAAGCTTTCTTT. It yields the protein CASSSTGIAEAFF. The gene calls are TRBV7-3 and TRBJ1-1; TRBD1 matches at 7 bases. CDR3 length equals 13 residues. Unmatched junction bases numbered 5, after V lost 4 bases and J lost 6 bases. Per germline, CDR1 SGHTA and CDR2 FQGTGA. Together with reference TRBV7-3 and TRBJ1-1, the CDR3 gives the full variable domain: GAGVSQTPSNKVTEKGKYVELRCDPISGHTALYWYRQSLGQGPEFLIYFQGTGAADDSGLPNDRFFAVRPEGSVSTLKIQRTERGDSAVYLCASSSTGIAEAFFGQGTRLTVV.

The chain links TRBV6-5 to TRBJ2-7; TRBD1 might be the D (6 bases). Trimming stripped 6 bases from V and 3 bases from J, with 18 bases between. This CDR3 comprises 15 residues. CDR1 is MNHEY and CDR2 is SVGAGI in the germline V gene. DNA for the CDR3: TGTGCCAGCAGCCAGGACAGTTTCTGGCGCTACGAGCAGTACTTC. As protein: CASSQDSFWRYEQYF.

This clone was counted between two and nine times. The CDR3 here is CASGTSGSYEQYF. The CDR3 DNA sequence: TGTGCCAGCGGGACTAGCGGGAGCTACGAGCAGTACTTC. The chain has TRBV13 and TRBJ2-7; 14 bases map to TRBD2. This CDR3 comprises 13 residues. V gave up 8 bases and J gave up 3 bases; unmatched junction bases: 0. CDR1 and CDR2 (germline): PRHDT, FYEKMQ (reference sequence).

The chain carries TRBV7-8 and TRBJ2-1, with TRBD1 matching 12 bases. This CDR3 contains 16 residues. Germline CDR1 is SGHVS and CDR2 is FQNEAQ. The trim removed 7 bases at V and 8 bases at J, leaving 12 bases unmatched. The CDR3 nucleotides read TGTGCCAGCATCCTAAGGTGGGGACAGGGGGCCGATGAGCAGTTCTTC. Its protein product is CASILRWGQGADEQFF.

The chain combines TRBV30 with TRBJ2-7, with D unclear. V was shortened by 6 bases and J by 6 bases, with 12 bases between the two germline ends. Per the germline V gene, CDR1 is GTSNPN and CDR2 is SVGIG (reference sequence). The CDR3 loop spans 11 amino acids. Written as DNA, the CDR3 is TGTGCCTGCTGGTCCCTCGGCGAGCAGTACTTC. It is translated as CACWSLGEQYF. Filled out from reference TRBV30 and TRBJ2-7, the complete variable domain reads SQTIHQWPATLVQPVGSPLSLECTVEGTSNPNLYWYRQAAGRGLQLLFYSVGIGQISSEVPQNLSASRPQDRQFILSSKKLLLSDSGFYLCACWSLGEQYFGPGTRLTVT.

The genes are TRBV29-1 and TRBJ2-5, with 9 bases matching TRBD1. V gave up 6 bases and J gave up 3 bases; unmatched junction bases: 5. Germline CDR1 and CDR2: SQVTM and ANQGSEA. The CDR3 runs 13 residues. The CDR3 nucleotides read TGCAGCGTGGAAACAGGGGGCGAAGAGACCCAGTACTTC. Its translation is CSVETGGEETQYF.

In its sample, this clone was seen a few times. The gene calls are TRBV14 and TRBJ1-3; possible D gene TRBD1, 5 bases. The CDR3 has 15 residues. V was trimmed by 4 bases and J by 0 bases, leaving 10 bases between them. Germline CDR1 reads SGHDN; CDR2 reads FVKESK. The CDR3 sequence is CASSLQVPSGNTIYF. Written as DNA, the CDR3 is TGTGCCAGCAGCCTACAGGTCCCCTCTGGAAACACCATATATTTT.

The sample holds a few counts of this clone. The V gene is TRBV28, the J gene TRBJ2-2; D is possibly TRBD2 (7 bases). This CDR3 is built from 17 residues. CDR1 is MDHEN and CDR2 is SYDVKM in the germline V gene. V was clipped by 3 bases and J by 4 bases, with 18 bases between them. The CDR3 bases are TGTGCCAGCAGTTTGGCCGGGGGGCAGGGAGGCACCGGGGAGCTGTTTTTT. This codes for CASSLAGGQGGTGELFF.

The rearrangement joins TRBV7-4 to TRBJ2-3, with TRBD1 matching over 8 bases. Per germline, CDR1 SGHVT and CDR2 SQSDAQ. The CDR3 is 15 residues long. J lost 5 bases, V lost 5 bases, and 9 bases had no gene match. The CDR3 protein is CASSTQDRARDTQYF. The CDR3 coding sequence is TGTGCCAGCAGCACCCAGGACAGGGCCCGAGATACGCAGTATTTT.

The rearrangement uses TRBV5-8 and TRBJ2-1, with 8 bases lining up with TRBD2. J lost 3 bases, V lost 5 bases, and 19 bases had no gene match. Per the germline V gene, CDR1 is SGHTS and CDR2 is YDEGEE. The CDR3 sequence is 19 residues long. In DNA form, the CDR3 reads TGTGCCAGCAGAAAAGAGATGTCCGCGGGGCTAGCGGGCTACAATGAGCAGTTCTTC. It translates to CASRKEMSAGLAGYNEQFF.

This rearrangement joins TRBV7-9 to TRBJ2-4; perhaps TRBD1 as D (6 bases). Deletions cut 8 bases from V and 3 bases from J, with 26 bases between. Germline V gene lookup returns CDR1 SEHNR and CDR2 FQNEAQ (reference sequence). There are 18 residues in the CDR3. CDR3 bases: TGTGCCAGCGGGGTAGGGTCAGGGGAGCTCTCCGGCAAAAACATTCAGTACTTC. It yields the protein CASGVGSGELSGKNIQYF.